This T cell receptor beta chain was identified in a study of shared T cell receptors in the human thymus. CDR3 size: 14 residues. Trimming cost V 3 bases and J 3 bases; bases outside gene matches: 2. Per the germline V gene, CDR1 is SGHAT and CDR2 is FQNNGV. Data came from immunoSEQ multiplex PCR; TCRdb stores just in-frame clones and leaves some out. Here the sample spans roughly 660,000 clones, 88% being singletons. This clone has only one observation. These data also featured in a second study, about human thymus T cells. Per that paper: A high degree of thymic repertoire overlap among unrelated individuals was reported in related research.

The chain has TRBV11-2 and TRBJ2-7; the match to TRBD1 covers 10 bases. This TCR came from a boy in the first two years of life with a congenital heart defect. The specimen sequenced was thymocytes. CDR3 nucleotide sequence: TGTGCCAGCAGCTTCTGGGACAGGGGCTACGAGCAGTACTTC. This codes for CASSFWDRGYEQYF.